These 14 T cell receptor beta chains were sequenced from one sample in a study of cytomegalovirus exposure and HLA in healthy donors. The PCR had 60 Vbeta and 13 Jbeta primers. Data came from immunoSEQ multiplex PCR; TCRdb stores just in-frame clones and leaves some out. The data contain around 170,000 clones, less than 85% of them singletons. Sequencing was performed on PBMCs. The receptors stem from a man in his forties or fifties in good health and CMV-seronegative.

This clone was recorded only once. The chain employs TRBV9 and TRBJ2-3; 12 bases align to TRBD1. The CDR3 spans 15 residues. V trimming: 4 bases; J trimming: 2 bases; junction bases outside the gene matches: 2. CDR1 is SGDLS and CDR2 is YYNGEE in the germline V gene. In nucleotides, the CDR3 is TGTGCCAGCAGCAGGGACAGGGGGCTCACAGATACGCAGTATTTT. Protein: CASSRDRGLTDTQYF.

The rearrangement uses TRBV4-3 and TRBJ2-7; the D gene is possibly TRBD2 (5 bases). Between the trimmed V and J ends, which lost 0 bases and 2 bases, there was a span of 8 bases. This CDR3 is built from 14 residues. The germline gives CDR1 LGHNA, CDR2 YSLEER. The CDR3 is CASSQDWTPYEQYF. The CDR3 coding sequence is TGCGCCAGCAGCCAAGACTGGACTCCCTACGAGCAGTACTTC.

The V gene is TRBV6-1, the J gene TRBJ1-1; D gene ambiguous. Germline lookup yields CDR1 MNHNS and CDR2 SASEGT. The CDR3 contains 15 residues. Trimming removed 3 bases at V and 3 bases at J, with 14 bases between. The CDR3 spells CASSDPGFGDTEAFF. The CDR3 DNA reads TGTGCCAGCAGTGATCCGGGGTTTGGCGACACTGAAGCTTTCTTT.

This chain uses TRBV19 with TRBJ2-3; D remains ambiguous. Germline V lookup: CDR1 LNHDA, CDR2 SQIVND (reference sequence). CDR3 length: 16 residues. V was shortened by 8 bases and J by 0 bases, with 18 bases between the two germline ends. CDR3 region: CASSYSPLSSTDTQYF. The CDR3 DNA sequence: TGTGCCAGTTCGTACTCTCCTCTGTCTAGCACAGATACGCAGTATTTT.

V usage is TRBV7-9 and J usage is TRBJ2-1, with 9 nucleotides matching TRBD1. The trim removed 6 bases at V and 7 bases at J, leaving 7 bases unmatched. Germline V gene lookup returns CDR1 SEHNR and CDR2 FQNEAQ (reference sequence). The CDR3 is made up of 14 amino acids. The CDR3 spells CASSPGTGSNEQFF. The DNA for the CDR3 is TGTGCCAGCAGTCCCGGGACAGGGTCAAATGAGCAGTTCTTC.

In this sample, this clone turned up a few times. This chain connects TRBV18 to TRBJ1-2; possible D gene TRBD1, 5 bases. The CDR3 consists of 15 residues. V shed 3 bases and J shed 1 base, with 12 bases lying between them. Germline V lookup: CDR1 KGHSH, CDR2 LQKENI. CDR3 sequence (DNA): TGTGCCAGCTCACCTCGGCGGGACCTTAACTATGGCTACACCTTC. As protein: CASSPRRDLNYGYTF.

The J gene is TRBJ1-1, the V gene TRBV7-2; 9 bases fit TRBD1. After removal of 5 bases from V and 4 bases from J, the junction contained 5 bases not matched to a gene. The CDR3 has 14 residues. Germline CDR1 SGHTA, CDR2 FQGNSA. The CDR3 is CASSGQGMGTEAFF. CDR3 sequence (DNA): TGTGCCAGCAGCGGACAGGGGATGGGCACTGAAGCTTTCTTT.

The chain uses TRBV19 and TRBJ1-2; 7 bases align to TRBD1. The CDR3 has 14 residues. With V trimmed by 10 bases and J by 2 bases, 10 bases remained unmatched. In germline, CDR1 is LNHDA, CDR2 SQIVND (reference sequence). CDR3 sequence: CATRATGANYGYTF. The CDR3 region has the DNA TGTGCCACGAGGGCCACAGGGGCCAACTATGGCTACACCTTC.

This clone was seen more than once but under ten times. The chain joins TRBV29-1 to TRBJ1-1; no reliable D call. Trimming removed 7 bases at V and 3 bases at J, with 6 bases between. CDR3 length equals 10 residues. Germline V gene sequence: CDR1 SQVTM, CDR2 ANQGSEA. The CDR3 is CSARDTEAFF. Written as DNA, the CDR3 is TGCAGCGCTAGAGACACTGAAGCTTTCTTT.

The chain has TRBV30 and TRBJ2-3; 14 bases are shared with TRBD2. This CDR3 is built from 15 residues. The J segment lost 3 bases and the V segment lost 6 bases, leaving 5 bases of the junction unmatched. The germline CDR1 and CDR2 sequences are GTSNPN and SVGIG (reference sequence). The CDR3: CACRGLAGGTDTQYF. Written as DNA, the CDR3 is TGTGCCTGCCGCGGACTAGCGGGAGGTACAGATACGCAGTATTTT. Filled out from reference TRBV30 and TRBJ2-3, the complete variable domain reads SQTIHQWPATLVQPVGSPLSLECTVEGTSNPNLYWYRQAAGRGLQLLFYSVGIGQISSEVPQNLSASRPQDRQFILSSKKLLLSDSGFYLCACRGLAGGTDTQYFGPGTRLTVL.

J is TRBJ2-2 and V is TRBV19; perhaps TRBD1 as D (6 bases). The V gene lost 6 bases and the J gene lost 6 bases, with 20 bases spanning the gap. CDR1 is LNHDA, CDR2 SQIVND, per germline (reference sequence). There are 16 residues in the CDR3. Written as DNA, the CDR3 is TGTGCCAGTAGGGGAATTACAGGGTCCAACGCCGGGGAGCTGTTTTTT. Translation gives CASRGITGSNAGELFF.

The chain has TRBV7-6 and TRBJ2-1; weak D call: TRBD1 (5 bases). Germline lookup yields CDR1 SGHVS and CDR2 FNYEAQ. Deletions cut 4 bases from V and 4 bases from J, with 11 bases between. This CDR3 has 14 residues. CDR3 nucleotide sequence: TGTGCCAGCAGCTACCCGACAGCATACAATGAGCAGTTCTTC. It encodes CASSYPTAYNEQFF.

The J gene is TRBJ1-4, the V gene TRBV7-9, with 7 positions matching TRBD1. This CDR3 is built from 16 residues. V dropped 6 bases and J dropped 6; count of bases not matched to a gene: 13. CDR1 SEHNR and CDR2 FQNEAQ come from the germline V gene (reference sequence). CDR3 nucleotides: TGTGCCAGCAGTCGGCTTACAGGGGTTGTAGATGAAAAACTGTTTTTT. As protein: CASSRLTGVVDEKLFF.

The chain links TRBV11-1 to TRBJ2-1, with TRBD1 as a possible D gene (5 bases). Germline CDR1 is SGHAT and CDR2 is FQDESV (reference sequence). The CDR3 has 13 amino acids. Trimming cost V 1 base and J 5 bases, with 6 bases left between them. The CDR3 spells CASSLVGDNEQFF. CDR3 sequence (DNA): TGTGCCAGCAGCTTAGTAGGGGACAATGAGCAGTTCTTC.